The 20 T cell receptor beta chains in this list originate from one sample, sequenced in a study of CD8 T cells in ankylosing spondylitis. Study-level findings and limits: There was a TCR beta motif, made of several highly homologous variants, that appeared characteristic of ankylosing spondylitis blood.

These receptors have no identified antigens. TCRdb reprocessed the 5' RACE reads via MiXCR and lists one record per CDR3 protein. The data contain around 130,000 distinct CDR3 sequences, 17% of them singletons. The sample comprised blood, either unsorted or a sorted T cell fraction (not recorded which). All receptors derive from a male donor with ankylosing spondylitis.

This clonotype was seen a handful of times. The rearrangement joins TRBV20-1 to TRBJ1-5; TRBD1 might be the D (6 bases). Looked up from germline, CDR1 is DFQATT and CDR2 is SNEGSKA (reference sequence). The CDR3 totals 12 residues. Trimming removed 4 bases from V and 4 bases from J, with 8 bases in between. The DNA of the CDR3 is TGCAGTGCTAATCAGGGGAATCAGCCCCAGCATTTT. It translates to CSANQGNQPQHF.

The table lists this clonotype with a few counts. The chain couples TRBV29-1 to TRBJ2-3; D is unresolved. In germline, CDR1 is SQVTM, CDR2 ANQGSEA. This CDR3 is 14 amino acids long. With 0 bases removed from V and 1 base from J, the gap between germline ends came to 8 bases. CDR3 bases: TGCAGCGTTGAAGATGAGGAAGGCACAGATACGCAGTATTTT. Its translation: CSVEDEEGTDTQYF.

This clonotype was counted between two and nine times. This sequence joins TRBV6-5 and TRBJ2-1; the match to TRBD1 covers 10 bases. CDR1 is MNHEY and CDR2 is SVGAGI in the germline V gene. There are 17 residues in the CDR3. V was clipped by 2 bases and J by 4 bases; unmatched bases: 8. In nucleotides, the CDR3 is TGTGCCAGCAGTTACATCCCCTCGGACAGGGGGTACAATGAGCAGTTCTTC. This codes for CASSYIPSDRGYNEQFF.

The table lists this clonotype with a few counts. The chain has TRBV9 and TRBJ2-7, with D possibly TRBD2 on 5 matching bases. This CDR3 contains 15 residues. The germline V gene encodes CDR1 SGDLS and CDR2 YYNGEE. The V and J ends lost 0 bases and 0 bases respectively, with 10 bases between them. For the CDR3, the DNA is TGTGCCAGCAGCGTAGGCGTGACTAACTCCTACGAGCAGTACTTC. It codes for CASSVGVTNSYEQYF.

This clonotype turned up a few times. The chain recombines TRBV28 with TRBJ1-5; the D gene is possibly TRBD1 (5 bases). The CDR3 has 16 amino acids. CDR1 is MDHEN, CDR2 SYDVKM, per germline. V was shortened by 7 bases and J by 1 base, with 17 bases between the two germline ends. CDR3 sequence reads: CASTPGAPQSNQPQHF. CDR3 nucleotides: TGTGCCAGCACCCCTGGGGCACCTCAGAGCAATCAGCCCCAGCATTTT.

This rearrangement joins TRBV9 to TRBJ2-7; D is ambiguous. Germline CDR1 is SGDLS and CDR2 is YYNGEE. CDR3 length: 14 amino acids. Trimming took 0 bases from V and 0 from J, leaving 7 bases between them. CDR3 sequence (DNA): TGTGCCAGCAGCGTAGGGCTCTTCTCCTACGAGCAGTACTTC. Translating gives CASSVGLFSYEQYF.

The chain employs TRBV7-8 and TRBJ2-3; the D gene is possibly TRBD2 (6 bases). Germline assignment: CDR1 SGHVS and CDR2 FQNEAQ. CDR3 length equals 15 residues. V was pared by 5 bases and J by 1 base, with 13 bases between. The CDR3 sequence is CASSLTSSGTDTQYF. In DNA form, the CDR3 reads TGTGCCAGCAGCCTAACTAGCTCCGGCACAGATACGCAGTATTTT. Supplemented by reference TRBV7-8 and TRBJ2-3, the full variable domain reads GAGVSQSPRYKVAKRGQDVALRCDPISGHVSLFWYQQALGQGPEFLTYFQNEAQLDKSGLPSDRFFAERPEGSVSTLKIQRTQQEDSAVYLCASSLTSSGTDTQYFGPGTRLTVL.

The V call is TRBV7-8, the J call TRBJ2-7; D call uncertain. V gave up 2 bases and J gave up 2 bases, with 10 bases separating them. Germline-derived CDR1 and CDR2 are SGHVS and FQNEAQ. This CDR3 is built from 14 residues. The CDR3: CASSLTQDPYEQYF. CDR3 bases: TGTGCCAGCAGCTTAACGCAGGATCCCTACGAGCAGTACTTC.

The rearrangement joins TRBV4-3 to TRBJ2-1; D may be TRBD2 (6 bases). Germline values: CDR1 LGHNA, CDR2 YSLEER. The CDR3 has 16 residues. The V gene lost 0 bases and the J gene lost 4 bases, with 13 bases spanning the gap. The CDR3: CASSQDRAGRYNEQFF. The CDR3 DNA reads TGCGCCAGCAGCCAAGATCGGGCAGGGAGGTACAATGAGCAGTTCTTC.

This clonotype appeared a few times. The chain couples TRBV3-1 to TRBJ2-3, with D perhaps TRBD1 or TRBD2 (5 bases each). This CDR3 is built from 16 residues. V lost 1 base and J lost 0, with 11 bases in between. Germline CDR1 reads LGHDT; CDR2 reads YNNKEL (reference sequence). The CDR3 sequence is CASSQVPRGSTDTQYF. The CDR3 bases are TGTGCCAGCAGCCAAGTTCCGAGGGGAAGCACAGATACGCAGTATTTT.

This clonotype was seen ten or more times. This chain connects TRBV4-2 to TRBJ2-2, with unresolved D. Trimming removed 1 base at V and 6 bases at J, with 15 bases between. This CDR3 contains 16 residues. Germline CDR1 is LGHNA and CDR2 is YNFKEQ. CDR3 in DNA: TGTGCCAGCAGCCAAGGACACTATTTTCCTTCCGGGGAGCTGTTTTTT. Translating it yields CASSQGHYFPSGELFF.

This clonotype came up a few times. The chain uses TRBV4-1 and TRBJ2-7; 7 nucleotides agree with TRBD1. The CDR3 consists of 15 residues. Losses at the gene ends were 1 base for V and 3 bases for J; bases not matched to a gene: 6. Germline lookup yields CDR1 MGHRA and CDR2 YSYEKL. The CDR3 sequence: CASSQGRDSLYEQYF. The CDR3 DNA is TGCGCCAGCAGCCAAGGAAGGGACAGCCTCTACGAGCAGTACTTC.

A few counts support this clonotype. The J gene is TRBJ2-7, the V gene TRBV13; the match to TRBD1 covers 7 bases. There are 15 residues in the CDR3. V lost 0 bases and J lost 4; bases outside the gene matches: 6. Per the germline V gene, CDR1 is PRHDT and CDR2 is FYEKMQ (reference sequence). The CDR3 loop reads CASSLGSGGSYEQYF. CDR3 DNA: TGTGCCAGCAGCTTAGGGTCAGGGGGTAGTTACGAGCAGTACTTC.

In this sample, this clonotype turned up a few times. V usage is TRBV10-1 and J usage is TRBJ2-3; D remains ambiguous. Trimming took 3 bases from V and 8 from J, leaving 6 bases between them. There are 11 residues in the CDR3. Germline CDR1 and CDR2: WNHNN and SYGVQD (reference sequence). Here the CDR3 reads CASSDGATQYF. CDR3 bases: TGCGCCAGCAGTGATGGTGCTACGCAGTATTTT.

The table lists this clonotype with many counts. V is TRBV29-1 and J is TRBJ2-1, with D possibly matching TRBD1 (6 bases). Germline V gene sequence: CDR1 SQVTM, CDR2 ANQGSEA. The CDR3 covers 14 residues. V was trimmed by 1 base and J by 1 base, leaving 8 bases between them. The CDR3 region is CSVEGRGSYNEQFF. The CDR3 nucleotides are TGCAGCGTTGAAGGCAGGGGTTCCTACAATGAGCAGTTCTTC.

Only a few counts were recorded for this clonotype. The J gene is TRBJ2-7, the V gene TRBV28, with TRBD1 identical over 8 bases. V lost 7 bases and J lost 4; bases outside the gene matches: 21. Per germline, CDR1 MDHEN and CDR2 SYDVKM. The CDR3 is 18 amino acids. The CDR3 DNA follows: TGTGCCAGCACCTTAGGTATCGGATCAACCAGGGGGCTATACGAGCAGTACTTC. Residues: CASTLGIGSTRGLYEQYF.

This clonotype was seen more than once but under ten times. The chain is built from TRBV5-8 and TRBJ1-2; 7 bases match TRBD1. Germline V CDR1 and CDR2: SGHTS, YDEGEE. This CDR3 is 16 amino acids long. V trimming: 3 bases; J trimming: 4 bases; junction bases outside the gene matches: 12. This CDR3 is CASSSATGAVSYGYTF. Written as DNA, the CDR3 is TGTGCCAGCAGCTCAGCTACAGGGGCTGTAAGCTATGGCTACACCTTC.

This chain links TRBV12-3 or TRBV12-4 with TRBJ2-2, with D possibly being TRBD2 (5 bases). This CDR3 has 15 amino acids. V shed 2 bases and J shed 3 bases, with 10 bases lying between them. The CDR3 sequence: CASSLTGVDTGELFF. The CDR3 region has the DNA TGTGCCAGCAGTTTAACCGGGGTGGACACCGGGGAGCTGTTTTTT.

This sequence joins TRBV6-1 and TRBJ1-2; the D is unclear. Germline assignment: CDR1 MNHNS and CDR2 SASEGT. The CDR3 runs 13 residues. V was pared by 7 bases and J by 0 bases, with 9 bases between. The CDR3 bases are TGTGCCAGCAAGACTTCTTCTAACTATGGCTACACCTTC. Translated: CASKTSSNYGYTF.

This clonotype was seen a few times. The gene calls are TRBV10-3 and TRBJ1-1; D is possibly TRBD1 (6 bases). Germline V lookup: CDR1 ENHRY, CDR2 SYGVKD. The ends were cut back, 8 bases at V and 1 base at J, with 14 bases in the middle. The CDR3 loop spans 14 amino acids. DNA for the CDR3: TGTGCCATCGGATTGGACAGCGGGAACACTGAAGCTTTCTTT. Amino acid sequence: CAIGLDSGNTEAFF.